This TCR beta chain was recorded in a study of blood T cells in healthy people across ages. Study summary: About one barcoded TCR beta cDNA was captured per two T cells.

The CDR3 covers 15 residues. V lost 6 bases, J lost 0 bases, and 9 bases lay in between. Total RNA was isolated from each sample in quantities of at least 6 micrograms. Primers used in a second PCR of roughly 6 to 11 cycles were a sample-barcoded 5' primer and a J-beta primer mix. TCRdb recomputed calls from the 5' RACE reads with MiXCR, one row per CDR3 protein. The sample has more than 800,000 distinct CDR3 sequences; 45% are singletons. The rearrangement joins TRBV12-3 or TRBV12-4 to TRBJ2-6; possible D gene TRBD1, 6 bases. Sequences were obtained from blood. This receptor was taken from a woman aged 55-75 years in good health. The CDR3 DNA follows: TGTGCCAGCAGGGGCAGGGGCTCTGGGGCCAACGTCCTGACTTTC. This sequence encodes CASRGRGSGANVLTF.